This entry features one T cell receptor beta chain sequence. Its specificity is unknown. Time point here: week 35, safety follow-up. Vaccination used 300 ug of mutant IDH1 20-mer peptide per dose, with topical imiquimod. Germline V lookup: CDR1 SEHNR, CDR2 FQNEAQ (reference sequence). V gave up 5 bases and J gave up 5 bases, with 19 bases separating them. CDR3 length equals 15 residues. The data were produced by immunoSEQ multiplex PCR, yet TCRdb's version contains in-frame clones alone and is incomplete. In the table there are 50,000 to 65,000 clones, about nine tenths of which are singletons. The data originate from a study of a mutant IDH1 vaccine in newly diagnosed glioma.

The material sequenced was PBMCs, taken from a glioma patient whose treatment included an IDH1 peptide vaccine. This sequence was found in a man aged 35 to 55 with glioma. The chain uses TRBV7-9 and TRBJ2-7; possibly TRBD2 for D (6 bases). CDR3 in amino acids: CASSAGGRGGDEQYF. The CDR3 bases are TGTGCCAGCAGCGCCGGTGGACGGGGAGGCGACGAGCAGTACTTC.